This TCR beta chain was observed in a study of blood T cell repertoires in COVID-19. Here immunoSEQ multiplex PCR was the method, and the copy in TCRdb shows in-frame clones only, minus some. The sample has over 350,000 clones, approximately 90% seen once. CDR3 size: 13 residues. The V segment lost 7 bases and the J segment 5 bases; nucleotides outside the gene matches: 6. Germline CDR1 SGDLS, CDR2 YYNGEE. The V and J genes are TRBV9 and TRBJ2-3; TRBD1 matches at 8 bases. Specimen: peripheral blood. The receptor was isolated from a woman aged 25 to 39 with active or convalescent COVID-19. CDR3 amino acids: CASGRQGLDTQYF. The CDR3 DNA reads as TGTGCCAGCGGGCGACAGGGGCTAGATACGCAGTATTTT. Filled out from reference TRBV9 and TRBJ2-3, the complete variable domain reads DSGVTQTPKHLITATGQRVTLRCSPRSGDLSVYWYQQSLDQGLQFLIQYYNGEERAKGNILERFSAQQFPDLHSELNLSSLELGDSALYFCASGRQGLDTQYFGPGTRLTVL.